The entry below gives a single TCR beta chain sequence along with its context. Its target is not known. The data are from a study of blood T cells in healthy people across ages. Germline CDR1 reads SQVTM; CDR2 reads ANQGSEA. V was pared by 7 bases and J by 4 bases, with 11 bases between. The CDR3 length is 12 residues. With a J-beta primer mix and a sample-barcoded 5' primer, a second PCR ran 7 to 11 cycles. Each of the samples gave a minimum of 3 million paired-end reads that contained CDR3. Via MiXCR, TCRdb re-called the 5' RACE reads, giving one row per CDR3 protein. Of 1,800,000 or so distinct CDR3 sequences listed, about two fifths are singletons. Study-level points and caveats: Strong correlation linked observed beta diversity and percent naive T cells. There was no known CMV status for donors, so expanded clonotype changes were possibly confounded. With unsorted PBMCs, a conclusive comparison of naive versus antigen-experienced cells was not possible.

Sequenced: blood. The chain couples TRBV29-1 to TRBJ1-5; D might be TRBD1 (5 bases). This TCR was recovered from a human donor in good health. CDR3 sequence: CSGRDGNQPQHF. The CDR3 DNA sequence: TGCAGCGGCCGGGACGGAAATCAGCCCCAGCATTTT.